This T cell receptor (beta chain) derives from a study of T cell responses to AZD1222 COVID-19 vaccine. Study as a whole: Some second doses came at about 4 weeks and others at about 12 weeks; these were pooled. General observations from the study: Receipt of two AZD1222 doses was followed by a rise in Spike-specific TCR breadth and depth.

Profiled with immunoSEQ multiplex PCR; TCRdb holds only in-frame clones, not every one. The table shows roughly 190,000 clones, with over 85% occurring only once. With regard to this clone: Its antigen is as yet unknown.

Germline V gene lookup returns CDR1 MGHRA and CDR2 YSYEKL. The ends lost 1 base at V and 9 bases at J; junction bases unmatched: 7. The CDR3 spans 16 residues. The chain has TRBV4-1 and TRBJ2-1, with 12 positions matching TRBD2. This sample comprised peripheral blood, obtained on day 0 of AZD1222 vaccination. This sequence originates from an adult in good health. CDR3 coding DNA: TGCGCCAGCAGCCAAGTCGGGCTAGCGGGGGGGGGTGAGCAGTTCTTC. The encoded protein is CASSQVGLAGGGEQFF.